Each of the 25 T cell receptor beta chains below was sequenced from the same sample in a study of CD8 T cells in ankylosing spondylitis. TCRdb re-derived calls from the 5' RACE reads in MiXCR, one entry per CDR3 protein. The sample consists of some 250,000 distinct CDR3 sequences, around 9.1% of them appearing once. Sequenced: blood, either unsorted or a sorted T cell fraction (not recorded which). The receptor set was obtained from a male donor with ankylosing spondylitis or in good health (not recorded which).

For this clonotype: A clone one base away is much larger, so this may be a read error. The V and J genes are TRBV20-1 and TRBJ1-5, with D possibly being TRBD1 (6 bases). The CDR3 is 15 amino acids. Trimming stripped 2 bases from V and 5 bases from J, with 16 bases between. CDR1 and CDR2 from the germline V gene are DFQATT and SNEGSKA (reference sequence). The chain's CDR3 is CSARPNCRGDQPQHF. The CDR3 DNA follows: TGCAGTGCTAGACCAAATTGCAGGGGAGATCAGCCCCAGCATTTT.

This clonotype was detected ten times or more. The chain carries TRBV20-1 and TRBJ2-1; D is possibly TRBD2 (6 bases). This CDR3 has 13 residues. Germline CDR1 reads DFQATT; CDR2 reads SNEGSKA (reference sequence). The germline V and J ends were trimmed by 0 bases and 7 bases, with 10 bases remaining between them. The chain's CDR3 is CSARDTGVNEQFF. The CDR3 DNA sequence: TGCAGTGCTAGAGATACGGGGGTAAATGAGCAGTTCTTC.

This clonotype was detected only a few times. The chain recombines TRBV9 with TRBJ2-3; D is ambiguous. V gave up 4 bases and J gave up 5 bases, with 8 bases separating them. Germline values: CDR1 SGDLS, CDR2 YYNGEE. CDR3 size: 12 residues. CDR3 sequence reads: CASSPIGDTQYF. CDR3 in DNA: TGTGCCAGCAGCCCAATCGGAGATACGCAGTATTTT.

This clonotype was counted at least ten times. This chain links TRBV5-5 with TRBJ1-1, with 9 bases matching TRBD1. CDR3 length: 17 amino acids. CDR1 and CDR2 (germline): SGHKS, YYEKEE (reference sequence). The J segment lost 4 bases and the V segment lost 4 bases, leaving 14 bases of the junction unmatched. The DNA of the CDR3 is TGTGCCAGCAGCGGTAGGGACAGGGAAGGGCAGAGCACTGAAGCTTTCTTT. Translated: CASSGRDREGQSTEAFF.

This clonotype was found many times. V is TRBV24-1 and J is TRBJ2-3, with 7 bases aligning to TRBD1. Germline V gene lookup returns CDR1 KGHDR and CDR2 SFDVKD. With V trimmed by 7 bases and J by 8 bases, 5 bases remained unmatched. This CDR3 region has 12 residues. CDR3 coding DNA: TGTGCCACCAGCGCAGCAGGGGGTACGCAGTATTTT. It specifies CATSAAGGTQYF.

The table lists this clonotype with a few counts. This chain connects TRBV5-4 to TRBJ2-1, with TRBD2 identical over 7 bases. CDR1 and CDR2 from the germline V gene are SGHNT and YYREEE (reference sequence). This CDR3 is built from 15 residues. V was pared by 2 bases and J by 8 bases, with 10 bases of the junction left unmatched. CDR3 sequence: CASSLREERLYEQFF. Written as DNA, the CDR3 is TGTGCCAGCAGCTTACGGGAGGAACGGTTGTATGAGCAGTTCTTC.

V and J are TRBV7-3 and TRBJ2-2; 8 bases agree with TRBD1. The germline V gene encodes CDR1 SGHTA and CDR2 FQGTGA. The ends lost 1 base at V and 4 bases at J; junction bases unmatched: 14. This CDR3 comprises 19 residues. Here the CDR3 DNA reads TGTGCCAGCAGCTTAATGGGCAGGGGGCCTAGAGGGAGCACCGGGGAGCTGTTTTTT. It encodes CASSLMGRGPRGSTGELFF.

Only a few counts were recorded for this clonotype. The chain couples TRBV10-3 to TRBJ2-5; D is ambiguous. The V gene's germline CDR1 is ENHRY and CDR2 SYGVKD. This CDR3 comprises 13 residues. Trimming took off 8 bases at V and 5 bases at J, with 15 bases between the two ends. The CDR3 sequence is CAIEASTGETQYF. The CDR3 DNA reads as TGTGCCATCGAAGCTAGTACCGGGGAGACCCAGTACTTC.

This clonotype has at least ten counts. This rearrangement joins TRBV12-3 or TRBV12-4 to TRBJ2-7; the D call may be TRBD1 or TRBD2 (6 bases each). The CDR3 has 14 amino acids. Trimming took 6 bases from V and 2 from J, leaving 14 bases between them. CDR3 DNA sequence: TGTGCCAGCAGAGAGGAGGGGGGTACCTACGAGCAGTACTTC. It yields the protein CASREEGGTYEQYF.

This clonotype was counted ten times or more. The CDR3 loop is CSAGKGVNTEAFF. CDR3 sequence (DNA): TGCAGTGCTGGGAAGGGGGTGAACACTGAAGCTTTCTTT. The V and J genes are TRBV20-1 and TRBJ1-1, with D possibly TRBD1 on 6 matching bases. Trimming shortened V by 5 bases and J by 0 bases, and 10 bases separated the two germline ends. Germline CDR1 reads DFQATT; CDR2 reads SNEGSKA (reference sequence). This CDR3 contains 13 residues.

This clonotype occurred many times. The J gene is TRBJ1-1, the V gene TRBV7-9; D is perhaps TRBD1 (6 bases). The germline V and J ends were trimmed by 5 bases and 7 bases, with 26 bases remaining between them. This CDR3 has 17 residues. Germline V CDR1 and CDR2: SEHNR, FQNEAQ (reference sequence). For the CDR3, the DNA is TGTGCCAGCAGCCCAGGGGTCCGAGCCCATTCCCCCAGTGAAGCTTTCTTT. Amino acid sequence: CASSPGVRAHSPSEAFF.

This clonotype was picked up a small number of times. CDR3 residues: CASSSTPGEWNQPQHF. CDR3 coding DNA: TGTGCCAGCAGCTCAACACCGGGAGAATGGAATCAGCCCCAGCATTTT. The V and J genes are TRBV5-5 and TRBJ1-5; D is uncertain. The CDR3 loop spans 16 amino acids. V lost 3 bases and J lost 4, with 17 bases in between. Germline-derived CDR1 and CDR2 are SGHKS and YYEKEE (reference sequence).

This chain uses TRBV3-1 with TRBJ2-3; TRBD2 matches 10 bases. The trim removed 4 bases at V and 6 bases at J, leaving 13 bases unmatched. This CDR3 has 17 amino acids. CDR1 is LGHDT, CDR2 YNNKEL, per germline (reference sequence). The CDR3 DNA reads as TGTGCCAGCAGCCCCCCTTGGCTAGCGGGGGAAATTGATACGCAGTATTTT. This gives the protein CASSPPWLAGEIDTQYF.

This clonotype was counted a few times. CDR3 sequence (DNA): TGTGCCAGCAGCGTTGGACAGGGGATGTACGAGCAGTACTTC. It codes for CASSVGQGMYEQYF. The chain carries TRBV9 and TRBJ2-7; 9 nucleotides match TRBD1. The germline V gene has CDR1 SGDLS and CDR2 YYNGEE. This CDR3 is built from 14 residues. With 2 bases clipped from V and 4 bases from J, the junction kept 4 bases outside the gene matches.

Ten or more counts support this clonotype. This chain links TRBV6-1 with TRBJ2-3; D is unclear. V lost 4 bases and J lost 3, with 11 bases in between. The CDR3 contains 14 residues. CDR1 is MNHNS, CDR2 SASEGT, per germline. The CDR3 spells CASSAYGETDTQYF. As DNA, the CDR3 is TGTGCCAGCAGTGCTTATGGAGAGACAGATACGCAGTATTTT.

Many counts were recorded for this clonotype. V gene TRBV6-5 combines with J gene TRBJ2-1; D is uncertain. The CDR3 loop spans 9 amino acids. The V end was cut by 5 bases, the J end by 8 bases, with 1 base between. Germline lookup yields CDR1 MNHEY and CDR2 SVGAGI. This chain's CDR3 is CASSDEQFF. The CDR3 DNA reads as TGTGCCAGCAGTGATGAGCAGTTCTTC.

In this sample, this clonotype turned up many times. V usage is TRBV28 and J usage is TRBJ2-7, with a weak D call TRBD2 (5 bases). Trimming left V 6 bases short and J 2 bases short, with 11 bases between. The CDR3 spans 13 residues. The V gene's germline CDR1 is MDHEN and CDR2 SYDVKM. The DNA of the CDR3 is TGTGCCAGCAGAGGACTGGGTACCTACGAGCAGTACTTC. Amino acids: CASRGLGTYEQYF.

There are many counts of this clonotype. The genes are TRBV20-1 and TRBJ2-1, with 9 bases aligning to TRBD2. The CDR3 is 16 residues long. The V and J ends lost 6 bases and 8 bases, in that order; junction bases with no gene match: 17. Looked up from germline, CDR1 is DFQATT and CDR2 is SNEGSKA (reference sequence). The CDR3 loop is CSAESYSGSPFDEQFF. CDR3 nucleotides: TGCAGTGCAGAGTCCTATAGCGGGAGCCCATTCGATGAGCAGTTCTTC.

This clonotype has ten or more counts. The V gene is TRBV5-1, the J gene TRBJ2-3, with D hard to call. This CDR3 spans 14 amino acids. V lost 2 bases and J 3 bases, leaving 10 bases between the germline ends. Germline V gene data show CDR1 as SGHRS and CDR2 as YFSETQ. The CDR3 bases are TGCGCCAGCAGCTTACGATCGTCGACAGATACGCAGTATTTT. It translates to CASSLRSSTDTQYF.

Ten or more counts support this clonotype. The chain carries TRBV9 and TRBJ2-2, with TRBD1 matching over 10 bases. The CDR3 has 14 amino acids. Trimming took 4 bases from V and 9 from J; bases not matched to a gene: 6. Germline CDR1 SGDLS, CDR2 YYNGEE. CDR3 DNA: TGTGCCAGCAGCCCCCGGACAGGGGGGAGGGAGCTGTTTTTT. Residues: CASSPRTGGRELFF.

The J gene is TRBJ2-1, the V gene TRBV20-1; 8 positions match TRBD1. The germline CDR1 and CDR2 sequences are DFQATT and SNEGSKA (reference sequence). CDR3 size: 14 residues. With V trimmed by 3 bases and J by 8 bases, 9 bases remained unmatched. The CDR3 region has the DNA TGCAGTGCTAGGGGCATGACAGGGGTCCATGAGCAGTTCTTC. Residues: CSARGMTGVHEQFF.

This clonotype came up many times. The rearrangement joins TRBV7-2 to TRBJ2-1; TRBD1 matches at 7 bases. The CDR3 is 15 amino acids. Germline-derived CDR1 and CDR2 are SGHTA and FQGNSA. The V and J ends lost 5 bases and 4 bases, in that order; junction bases with no gene match: 8. This CDR3 is CASSGMDRLYNEQFF. The CDR3, as DNA: TGTGCCAGCAGCGGAATGGACAGGCTTTACAATGAGCAGTTCTTC.

This clonotype was detected ten times or more. The chain links TRBV5-1 to TRBJ2-3; a possible D gene is TRBD2 (5 bases). Deletions cut 3 bases from V and 2 bases from J, with 10 bases between. Germline lookup yields CDR1 SGHRS and CDR2 YFSETQ. This CDR3 contains 14 residues. The CDR3 sequence is CASSSSGTTDTQYF. Written as DNA, the CDR3 is TGCGCCAGCAGCTCAAGCGGAACCACAGATACGCAGTATTTT.

This clonotype has a count of ten or more. The J gene is TRBJ2-7, the V gene TRBV7-3, with 7 positions matching TRBD2. Trimming took 5 bases from V and 7 from J; bases not matched to a gene: 8. The CDR3 runs 13 residues. Germline assignment: CDR1 SGHTA and CDR2 FQGTGA. DNA for the CDR3: TGTGCCAGCAGCCTTACATCGGGGGGAGAGCAGTACTTC. Amino acids: CASSLTSGGEQYF.

This clonotype was seen repeatedly, ten times or more. The chain uses TRBV5-1 and TRBJ2-2, with D tentatively TRBD1 (5 bases). V gave up 2 bases and J gave up 0 bases, with 8 bases separating them. This CDR3 spans 15 amino acids. Germline V gene sequence: CDR1 SGHRS, CDR2 YFSETQ. CDR3 DNA sequence: TGCGCCAGCAGCTTTACAGGCCCGAACACCGGGGAGCTGTTTTTT. It encodes CASSFTGPNTGELFF.